This T cell receptor (beta chain) derives from a study of blood T cell repertoires in COVID-19. At the level of the study: Sites in the United States, Italy and Spain provided acute and convalescent COVID-19 samples. Nucleic acid was either cDNA or gDNA, and it came from T cells, B-cell-depleted T cells, or PBMCs.

The CDR3 loop spans 15 amino acids. Germline V gives CDR1 SGHRS, CDR2 YFSETQ. Trimming left V 4 bases short and J 4 bases short, with 14 bases between. Profiling relied on immunoSEQ multiplex PCR, and the TCRdb table lists in-frame clones only, not all of them. Of more than 110,000 clones in the sample, more than 65% were seen once. The sample was peripheral blood. This receptor was obtained from a human donor in a cohort sampled during active COVID-19. This chain joins TRBV5-1 and TRBJ2-2; D unresolved. The CDR3 DNA is TGCGCCAGCAGCGCCGACACCGCTGGCACCGGGGAGCTGTTTTTT. Translating it yields CASSADTAGTGELFF.